One sample yielded the 2 T cell receptor beta chains listed below, sequenced in a study of vaccination and CD4 T cells after COVID-19. What these receptors recognize is not known. Sequencing of the DNA from cultured CD4+ T cells was carried out with the Oncomine TCR Beta short-read assay. TCRdb itself ran the PCR reads through MiXCR, one entry per CDR3 protein. The profile covers more than 9,000 distinct CDR3 sequences, with roughly 61% appearing a single time and under 30% taken by the ten largest. Treatment meaning: roughly nine-day PBMC culture with coronavirus spike peptide pools or control peptides (ViraFEST assay). The sequenced sample was CD4+ T cells from blood, cultured in vitro. These receptors originate from a human donor who had recovered from COVID-19.

This clonotype has a single count. The chain couples TRBV4-2 to TRBJ2-5; 8 bases are a match to TRBD2. Looked up from germline, CDR1 is LGHNA and CDR2 is YNFKEQ. This CDR3 is 17 amino acids long. Trimming cost V 1 base and J 5 bases; bases outside gene matches: 12. CDR3 amino acids: CASSQVLGLAWGETQYF. CDR3 DNA: TGTGCCAGCAGCCAAGTGCTTGGACTAGCTTGGGGGGAGACCCAGTACTTC.

CDR3 protein: CASSMVAGGEQYF. CDR3 bases: TGTGCCAGTAGTATGGTAGCGGGAGGGGAGCAGTACTTC. The rearrangement uses TRBV19 and TRBJ2-7, with TRBD2 identical over 11 bases. Germline-derived CDR1 and CDR2 are LNHDA and SQIVND (reference sequence). The CDR3 is made up of 13 amino acids. V lost 3 bases to trimming and J lost 7 bases; unmatched junction nucleotides: 2. Full variable domain (outside the CDR3, taken from reference TRBV19 and TRBJ2-7): DGGITQSPKYLFRKEGQNVTLSCEQNLNHDAMYWYRQDPGQGLRLIYYSQIVNDFQKGDIAEGYSVSREKKESFPLTVTSAQKNPTAFYLCASSMVAGGEQYFGPGTRLTVT.